This T cell receptor (beta chain) derives from a study of blood T cell repertoires in COVID-19. Data came from immunoSEQ multiplex PCR; TCRdb stores just in-frame clones and leaves some out. The table shows roughly 400,000 clones, with approximately 91% occurring only once. Turning to this clone: One junction end does not reproduce the germline sequence, and a read error may be involved.

Input material: PBMCs or T cells enriched from blood (not recorded which). The sequence derives from a woman in her thirties or forties who had been exposed to COVID-19.

The CDR3 sequence: CASCLQGAKNIQYF. Here the CDR3 DNA reads TGTGCCAGCTGCTTACAGGGGGCCAAAAACATTCAGTACTTC. The chain uses TRBV7-9 and TRBJ2-4, with TRBD1 identical over 7 bases. The CDR3 runs to 14 residues. Germline-derived CDR1 and CDR2 are SEHNR and FQNEAQ (reference sequence).